Presented here are 29 T cell receptor beta chains from one specimen sequenced in a study of T cell repertoires in cytomegalovirus infection. For these receptors, no antigen is known. TCRdb analysed the reads with MiXCR anew, one entry per CDR3 protein. Of 900,000 to 950,000 distinct CDR3 sequences in the sample, around 32% were seen once. Source: cultured CD8+ T cells from PBMCs, taken from culture after CMV antigen stimulation. The receptors were gathered from a human donor in good health (CMV status not recorded). Some clones in this sample may be carry-over from other donors' samples.

The chain couples TRBV6-5 to TRBJ1-6; D might be TRBD1 (5 bases). The CDR3 has 14 residues. V was shortened by 4 bases and J by 4 bases, with 8 bases between the two germline ends. Germline V gene sequence: CDR1 MNHEY, CDR2 SVGAGI. CDR3 bases: TGTGCCAGCAGTTGGACAAATTATAATTCACCCCTCCACTTT. This codes for CASSWTNYNSPLHF.

This chain uses TRBV20-1 with TRBJ2-7; TRBD2 aligns across 8 bases. Germline loops: CDR1 DFQATT, CDR2 SNEGSKA (reference sequence). With 6 bases clipped from V and 2 bases from J, the junction kept 6 bases outside the gene matches. CDR3 length equals 13 residues. DNA of the CDR3: TGCAGTGCCGCAGCGGGACTAGCCTACGAGCAGTACTTC. It specifies CSAAAGLAYEQYF.

The chain links TRBV6-8 to TRBJ1-5; unclear D gene. Per the germline V gene, CDR1 is MNHGY and CDR2 is SAAAGT. V lost 4 bases and J lost 7, with 11 bases in between. This CDR3 contains 13 residues. In nucleotides, the CDR3 is TGTGCCAGCAGTTGGGGAGAGTACCAGCCCCAGCATTTT. It translates to CASSWGEYQPQHF.

V is TRBV6-1 and J is TRBJ1-5; D is unresolved. Germline V gives CDR1 MNHNS, CDR2 SASEGT. CDR3 size: 16 residues. Trimming removed 2 bases from V and 0 bases from J, with 11 bases in between. The CDR3 is CASSESPHPSNQPQHF. CDR3 in DNA: TGTGCCAGCAGTGAATCCCCACACCCTAGCAATCAGCCCCAGCATTTT.

The chain employs TRBV6-1 and TRBJ2-7, with 8 bases lining up with TRBD2. Germline values: CDR1 MNHNS, CDR2 SASEGT. J was trimmed by 3 bases and V by 1 base; bases with no gene match: 14. This CDR3 comprises 18 residues. The CDR3 region is CASSEEEVRVAGIYEQYV. As DNA, the CDR3 is TGTGCCAGCAGTGAAGAAGAGGTGCGAGTAGCGGGGATCTACGAGCAGTACGTC.

The chain combines TRBV6-5 with TRBJ2-1; TRBD2 agrees at 11 bases. This CDR3 is built from 14 residues. The germline CDR1 and CDR2 sequences are MNHEY and SVGAGI. V shed 2 bases, J shed 8 bases, and the junction held 2 bases outside the gene matches. In DNA form, the CDR3 reads TGTGCCAGCAGTTACCTAGCGGGGGGAGATGAGCAGTTCTTC. It translates to CASSYLAGGDEQFF.

The sample holds a few counts of this clonotype. The chain recombines TRBV10-3 with TRBJ1-1; no reliable D call. V was shortened by 2 bases and J by 3 bases, with 4 bases between the two germline ends. Germline CDR1 and CDR2: ENHRY and SYGVKD. The CDR3 totals 12 residues. The CDR3 is CAISETDTEAFF. The CDR3 DNA is TGTGCCATCAGTGAGACAGACACTGAAGCTTTCTTT.

The V and J genes are TRBV12-3 or TRBV12-4 and TRBJ2-2; the D gene is possibly TRBD2 (5 bases). The CDR3 extends over 13 amino acids. The ends were cut back, 7 bases at V and 7 bases at J, with 13 bases in the middle. CDR3: CASTLSRGGELFF. The CDR3 nucleotides are TGTGCCAGCACCCTCAGCCGGGGCGGGGAGCTGTTTTTT.

Here the CDR3 reads CASSIDPLGTDTEAFF. CDR3 bases: TGTGCCAGTAGTATAGACCCCCTAGGTACCGACACTGAAGCTTTCTTT. The chain links TRBV19 to TRBJ1-1; D is unclear. The length of the CDR3 is 16 residues. CDR1 is LNHDA and CDR2 is SQIVND in the germline V gene (reference sequence). V gave up 0 bases and J gave up 3 bases, with 14 bases separating them.

This clonotype came up a few times. The chain employs TRBV6-2 or TRBV6-3 and TRBJ1-1; 8 bases are a match to TRBD1. Germline V gives CDR1 MNHEY, CDR2 SVGEGT. This CDR3 spans 15 amino acids. The V segment lost 5 bases and the J segment 4 bases; nucleotides outside the gene matches: 9. The CDR3 DNA is TGTGCCAGCAGTCTCTCGAGGACAGGGTCCACTGAAGCTTTCTTT. Encoded protein: CASSLSRTGSTEAFF.

This clonotype was counted between two and nine times. The genes are TRBV10-3 and TRBJ2-2, with D uncertain. V dropped 0 bases and J dropped 4 bases, with 6 bases sitting between them. This CDR3 has 14 residues. CDR1 is ENHRY and CDR2 is SYGVKD in the germline V gene. This CDR3 reads CAISESKSTGELFF. Written as DNA, the CDR3 is TGTGCCATCAGTGAGTCTAAGTCCACCGGGGAGCTGTTTTTT.

This clonotype appeared many times. The junction does not match germline at one end; this may be a read error. The CDR3 sequence: CASSQGAGTEAFF. The CDR3, as DNA: TGCGCCAGCAGCCAAGGTGCTGGCACTGAAGCTTTCTTT. J is TRBJ1-1 and V is TRBV7-6; D gene unclear. CDR1 and CDR2 (germline): SGHVS, FNYEAQ. The CDR3 totals 13 residues.

This clonotype has just a few counts. The chain joins TRBV5-1 to TRBJ2-1; possible D gene TRBD2, 5 bases. CDR3 length: 15 amino acids. Germline V gene sequence: CDR1 SGHRS, CDR2 YFSETQ. Trimming removed 4 bases from V and 2 bases from J, with 13 bases in between. The CDR3 sequence is CASSQSGPTYNEQFF. CDR3 DNA: TGCGCCAGCAGCCAAAGCGGCCCGACCTACAATGAGCAGTTCTTC.

This clonotype has just a few counts. The chain uses TRBV15 and TRBJ2-7; D is perhaps TRBD2 (5 bases). CDR3 size: 14 residues. The V end was cut by 0 bases, the J end by 7 bases, with 13 bases between. Germline-derived CDR1 and CDR2 are LNHNV and YYDKDF (reference sequence). CDR3 sequence: CATSRDRRGREQYV. The CDR3 region has the DNA TGTGCCACCAGCAGAGACCGACGAGGGCGGGAGCAGTACGTC.

The CDR3 spells CASSSLLRDPGANVLTF. CDR3 bases: TGTGCCAGCAGCTCCCTCCTCCGGGATCCTGGGGCCAACGTCCTGACTTTC. This sequence joins TRBV7-9 and TRBJ2-6, with D possibly being TRBD2 (5 bases). Per germline, CDR1 SEHNR and CDR2 FQNEAQ (reference sequence). V was shortened by 4 bases and J by 2 bases, with 15 bases between the two germline ends. The CDR3 sequence is 17 residues long.

The rearrangement joins TRBV5-6 to TRBJ2-7; D not certain. Germline-derived CDR1 and CDR2 are SGHDT and YYEEEE. With 0 bases removed from V and 4 bases from J, the gap between germline ends came to 8 bases. The CDR3 loop spans 13 amino acids. The CDR3 DNA follows: TGTGCCAGCAGCTTGGGTGCCCCATACGAGCAGTACGTC. Translation gives CASSLGAPYEQYV.

The chain uses TRBV27 and TRBJ1-1, with 7 bases identical to TRBD1. The V segment lost 3 bases and the J segment 4 bases; nucleotides outside the gene matches: 8. The CDR3 runs 15 residues. Germline V gene data show CDR1 as MNHEY and CDR2 as SMNVEV (reference sequence). This chain's CDR3 is CASSFLGGKGTEAFF. For the CDR3, the DNA is TGTGCCAGCAGTTTCCTAGGGGGCAAGGGCACTGAAGCTTTCTTT.

This clonotype has a handful of counts. V and J are TRBV6-5 and TRBJ2-2; 8 bases agree with TRBD1. Looked up from germline, CDR1 is MNHEY and CDR2 is SVGAGI. The CDR3 contains 19 residues. V lost 5 bases and J lost 0; bases outside the gene matches: 14. CDR3 amino acids: CASSPRDRTKIANTGELFF. The CDR3 coding sequence is TGTGCCAGCAGTCCAAGGGACAGGACTAAAATCGCGAACACCGGGGAGCTGTTTTTT.

The chain joins TRBV20-1 to TRBJ1-1, with TRBD1 matching over 10 bases. Germline trimming cut 3 bases from V and 11 bases from J; bases unmatched to any gene: 15. This CDR3 is built from 15 residues. The V gene's germline CDR1 is DFQATT and CDR2 SNEGSKA (reference sequence). The DNA of the CDR3 is TGCAGTGCTAGGGTTGACAGGGGGCAAAGGTTCGCGGCTTTCTTT. Residues: CSARVDRGQRFAAFF.

This clonotype turned up a few times. V gene TRBV5-6 combines with J gene TRBJ2-7; no definite D call. Per germline, CDR1 SGHDT and CDR2 YYEEEE. The CDR3 extends over 12 amino acids. V lost 4 bases and J 2 bases, leaving 7 bases between the germline ends. The CDR3 here is CASSTVAYEQYF. The CDR3 coding sequence is TGTGCCAGCAGCACAGTCGCCTACGAGCAGTACTTC.

In this sample, this clonotype turned up a few times. The chain joins TRBV7-8 to TRBJ2-3; 11 bases align to TRBD1. There are 16 residues in the CDR3. CDR1 SGHVS and CDR2 FQNEAQ come from the germline V gene. V gave up 5 bases and J gave up 7 bases; unmatched junction bases: 11. The chain's CDR3 is CASSLGRTGGSNTQYF. Here the CDR3 DNA reads TGTGCCAGCAGCCTGGGTCGGACAGGGGGCTCGAATACGCAGTATTTT.

In its sample, this clonotype was seen a few times. The chain combines TRBV27 with TRBJ2-7, with D uncertain. Per germline, CDR1 MNHEY and CDR2 SMNVEV (reference sequence). The CDR3 consists of 14 residues. V shed 3 bases and J shed 2 bases, with 11 bases lying between them. CDR3 DNA sequence: TGTGCCAGCAGTTTCGGGCAGTCCGCCTACGAGCAGTACTTC. Its translation is CASSFGQSAYEQYF.

In its sample, this clonotype was seen many times. The V gene is TRBV7-2, the J gene TRBJ2-1; the D gene is possibly TRBD2 (6 bases). This CDR3 has 15 amino acids. CDR1 is SGHTA, CDR2 FQGNSA, per germline. Trimming removed 5 bases from V and 0 bases from J, with 11 bases in between. The DNA for the CDR3 is TGTGCCAGCAGCCCGGGACTTAGCTCCTACAATGAGCAGTTCTTC. Residues: CASSPGLSSYNEQFF.

V usage is TRBV27 and J usage is TRBJ1-4; D may be TRBD1 (5 bases). Trimming cost V 2 bases and J 7 bases, with 14 bases left between them. CDR3 length equals 15 residues. The V gene's germline CDR1 is MNHEY and CDR2 SMNVEV (reference sequence). CDR3 coding DNA: TGTGCCAGCAGTTTAGTAGGGGATTGGGGTGAAAAACTGTTTTTT. Residues: CASSLVGDWGEKLFF.

This clonotype was counted between two and nine times. The chain couples TRBV9 to TRBJ2-6; 7 bases fit TRBD1. Germline loops: CDR1 SGDLS, CDR2 YYNGEE. The CDR3 extends over 18 amino acids. The trim removed 0 bases at V and 2 bases at J, leaving 8 bases unmatched. The DNA of the CDR3 is TGTGCCAGCAGCGTAGATCCAGGGGGTGTCGCTGGGGCCAACGTCCTGACTTTC. Amino acid sequence: CASSVDPGGVAGANVLTF.

This clonotype appeared a few times. V and J are TRBV7-9 and TRBJ1-3, with D tentatively TRBD1 (6 bases). The V and J ends lost 5 bases and 0 bases respectively, with 11 bases between them. Germline CDR1 SEHNR, CDR2 FQNEAQ (reference sequence). CDR3 length equals 15 residues. CDR3 loop: CASSHVRGSGNTIYF. The CDR3 coding sequence is TGTGCCAGCAGCCACGTCAGGGGCTCTGGAAACACCATATATTTT.

V gene TRBV19 combines with J gene TRBJ2-3; 13 nucleotides match TRBD2. The germline CDR1 and CDR2 sequences are LNHDA and SQIVND (reference sequence). This CDR3 is built from 17 residues. Written as DNA, the CDR3 is TGTGTCAGCCACGGCCCGGGACTAGCGGGGTCTGAAGATACGCAGTATTTT. This encodes CVSHGPGLAGSEDTQYF.

The V call is TRBV27, the J call TRBJ1-5, with a possible D match to TRBD1 (5 bases). CDR3 length: 16 residues. With 3 bases removed from V and 6 bases from J, the gap between germline ends came to 18 bases. The germline CDR1 and CDR2 sequences are MNHEY and SMNVEV (reference sequence). The CDR3 protein is CASSLGPPGYSQPQHF. As DNA, the CDR3 is TGTGCCAGCAGTTTGGGCCCCCCAGGGTACAGTCAGCCCCAGCATTTT.

The chain has TRBV14 and TRBJ2-1; D gene uncertain. The germline CDR1 and CDR2 sequences are SGHDN and FVKESK. Trimming stripped 0 bases from V and 3 bases from J, with 9 bases between. This CDR3 contains 15 residues. The CDR3 DNA reads TGTGCCAGCAGCCAAGACCTCCTGGGCTACAATGAGCAGTTCTTC. Encoded protein: CASSQDLLGYNEQFF.